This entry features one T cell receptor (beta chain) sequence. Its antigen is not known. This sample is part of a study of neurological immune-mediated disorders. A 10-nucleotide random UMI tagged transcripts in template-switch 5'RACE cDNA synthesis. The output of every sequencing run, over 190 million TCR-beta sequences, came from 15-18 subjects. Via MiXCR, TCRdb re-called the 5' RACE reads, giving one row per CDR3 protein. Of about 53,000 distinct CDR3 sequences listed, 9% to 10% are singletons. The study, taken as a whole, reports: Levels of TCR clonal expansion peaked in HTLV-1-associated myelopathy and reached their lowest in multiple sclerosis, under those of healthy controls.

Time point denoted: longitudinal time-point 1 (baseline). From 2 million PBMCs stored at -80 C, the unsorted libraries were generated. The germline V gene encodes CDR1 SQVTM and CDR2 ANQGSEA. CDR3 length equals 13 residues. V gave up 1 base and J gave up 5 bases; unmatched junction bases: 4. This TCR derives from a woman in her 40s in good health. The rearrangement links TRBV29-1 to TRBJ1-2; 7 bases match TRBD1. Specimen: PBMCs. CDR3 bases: TGCAGCGTTGAAGGGGTCAGGGGGTATGGCTACACCTTC. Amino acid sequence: CSVEGVRGYGYTF.